The clone carrying this TCR beta chain occurred many times. The V gene's germline CDR1 is DFQATT and CDR2 SNEGSKA (reference sequence). The CDR3 covers 12 residues. The V gene end was trimmed by 5 bases and the J gene end by 4 bases; junction bases not matched to a gene: 3. What was amplified from RNA transcripts were TCR beta CDR3 regions. Primed by the HTBI set, a first-round RT-PCR was run on the TCR CDR3. MiXCR, applied by TCRdb to the multiplex PCR reads, yields one record per CDR3 protein. This table has roughly 840,000 distinct CDR3 sequences, over 35% appearing once. These data belong to a study of T cells in Graves' hyperthyroidism and ophthalmopathy. Absent ophthalmopathy progression within 18 months defined stable Graves' hyperthyroidism. Uncontrolled infections, other autoimmune diseases, pregnancy or lactation led to exclusion of patients.

This TCR was sampled from a man younger than 35 with Graves' hyperthyroidism. The chain couples TRBV20-1 to TRBJ2-7, with 9 bases matching TRBD2. Sequencing was carried out using blood. The CDR3 DNA is TGCAGTGCTTCGGGACTAGCTTACGAGCAGTACTTC. Translation gives CSASGLAYEQYF.